Each of the 2 T cell receptor beta chains below was sequenced from the same sample in a study of blood T cell repertoires in COVID-19. Some clones are missing from TCRdb's copy, which holds only in-frame ones; the method was immunoSEQ multiplex PCR. The data show roughly 280,000 clones, with nearly 90% seen just once and approximately 1.8% held by the top ten. The source material was PBMCs or T cells enriched from blood (not recorded which). These receptors were taken from a woman aged 55-70 years who had recovered from COVID-19.

The J gene is TRBJ2-1, the V gene TRBV3-1 (or the pseudogene TRBV3-2); perhaps TRBD2 as D (5 bases). CDR1 is LGHDT, CDR2 YNNKEL, per germline (reference sequence). Trimming took 2 bases from V and 5 from J, leaving 7 bases between them. The CDR3 extends over 13 amino acids. CDR3 protein: CASSQMRDNEQFF. CDR3 nucleotide sequence: TGTGCCAGCAGCCAAATGAGGGACAATGAGCAGTTCTTC.

This sequence joins TRBV7-8 and TRBJ2-7, with 7 bases fitting TRBD1. Germline V gene lookup returns CDR1 SGHVS and CDR2 FQNEAQ. The CDR3 length is 13 residues. The junction had 3 bases not matched to a gene; V was cut back by 5 bases and J by 2 bases. CDR3 loop: CASSIGTAYEQYF. DNA for the CDR3: TGTGCCAGCAGCATCGGGACAGCCTACGAGCAGTACTTC.